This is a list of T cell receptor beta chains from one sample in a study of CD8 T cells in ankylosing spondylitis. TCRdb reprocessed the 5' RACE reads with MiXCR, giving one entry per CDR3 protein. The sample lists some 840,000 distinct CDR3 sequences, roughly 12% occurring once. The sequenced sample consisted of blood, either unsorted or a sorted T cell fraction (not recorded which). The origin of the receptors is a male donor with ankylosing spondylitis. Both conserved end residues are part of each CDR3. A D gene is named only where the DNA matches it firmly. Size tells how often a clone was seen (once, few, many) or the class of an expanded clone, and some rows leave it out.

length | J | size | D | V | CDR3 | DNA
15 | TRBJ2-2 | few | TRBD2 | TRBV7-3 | CASSLGRDGTGELFF | TGTGCCAGCAGCTTAGGGAGGGACGGAACCGGGGAGCTGTTTTTT
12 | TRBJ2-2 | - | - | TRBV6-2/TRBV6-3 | CASSESTGELFF | TGTGCCAGCAGTGAGAGTACCGGGGAGCTGTTTTTT
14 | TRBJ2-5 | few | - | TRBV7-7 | CASSSASAGETQYF | TGTGCTAGCAGCTCAGCTAGCGCGGGTGAGACCCAGTACTTC
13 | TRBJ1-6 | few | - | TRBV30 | CASEGFYNSPLHF | TGTGCCTCTGAGGGGTTCTATAATTCACCCCTCCACTTT
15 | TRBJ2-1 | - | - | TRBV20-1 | CSADRLSSSYNEQFF | TGCAGTGCCGATCGACTCTCCAGCTCCTACAATGAGCAGTTCTTC
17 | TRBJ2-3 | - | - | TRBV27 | CASSFSRLALAPDTQYF | TGTGCCAGCAGTTTTTCTAGGCTAGCGCTGGCCCCAGATACGCAGTATTTT
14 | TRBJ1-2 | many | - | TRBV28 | CASSFSWDDYGYTF | TGTGCCAGCAGTTTCTCTTGGGATGACTATGGCTACACCTTC
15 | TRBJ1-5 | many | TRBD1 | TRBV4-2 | CASSQHRGSNQPQHF | TGTGCCAGCAGCCAACACAGGGGTAGCAATCAGCCCCAGCATTTT
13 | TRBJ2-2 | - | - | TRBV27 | CASSAIDTGELFF | TGTGCCAGCAGTGCCATCGACACCGGGGAGCTGTTTTTT
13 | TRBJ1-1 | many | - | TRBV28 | CASYRDFRTEAFF | TGTGCCAGTTACAGGGATTTTAGAACTGAAGCTTTCTTT
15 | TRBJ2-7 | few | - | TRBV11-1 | CASSFKETVLGEQYF | TGTGCCAGCAGCTTTAAAGAGACCGTCCTTGGCGAGCAGTACTTC
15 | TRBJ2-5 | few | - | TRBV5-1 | CASSPRANLQETQYF | TGCGCCAGCAGCCCCCGGGCCAACCTCCAAGAGACCCAGTACTTC
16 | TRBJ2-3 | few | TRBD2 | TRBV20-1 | CSAISGTSGRADTQYF | TGCAGTGCCATTTCAGGGACTAGCGGGAGAGCAGATACGCAGTATTTT
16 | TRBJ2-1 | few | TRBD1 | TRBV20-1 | CSARDWRQGAYNEQFF | TGCAGTGCTAGAGATTGGCGGCAGGGGGCCTACAATGAGCAGTTCTTC
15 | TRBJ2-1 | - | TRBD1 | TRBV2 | CASSAERMIGTGEFF | TGTGCCAGCAGCGCCGAGAGGATGATAGGGACAGGGGAGTTCTTC
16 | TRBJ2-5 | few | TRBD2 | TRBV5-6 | CASSIGLAGGRETQYF | TGTGCCAGCAGCATCGGGCTAGCGGGAGGAAGAGAGACCCAGTACTTC
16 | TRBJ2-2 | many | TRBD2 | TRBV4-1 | CASSPRLAGNTGELFF | TGCGCCAGCAGCCCGAGACTAGCGGGAAACACCGGGGAGCTGTTTTTT
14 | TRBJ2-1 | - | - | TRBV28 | CASSLPRPVGEQFF | TGTGCCAGCAGTTTACCCCGCCCTGTCGGTGAGCAGTTCTTC
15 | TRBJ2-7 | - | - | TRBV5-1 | CASSLRTALMGEQYF | TGCGCCAGCAGCTTGCGGACAGCCTTGATGGGAGAGCAGTACTTC
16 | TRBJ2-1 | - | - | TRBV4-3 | CASSQDRERSYNEQFF | TGCGCCAGCAGCCAAGATAGGGAGAGGTCCTACAATGAGCAGTTCTTC
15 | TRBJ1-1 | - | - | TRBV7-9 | CASSQRVIGKDEAFF | TGTGCCAGCAGCCAAAGGGTGATTGGGAAGGATGAAGCTTTCTTT
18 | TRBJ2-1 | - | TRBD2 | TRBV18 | CASSPPKGLAGEDNEQFF | TGTGCCAGCTCACCACCAAAGGGACTAGCGGGAGAGGACAATGAGCAGTTCTTC
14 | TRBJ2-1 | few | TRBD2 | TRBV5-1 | CASSLASSGGEQFF | TGCGCCAGCAGCTTGGCCTCTAGCGGGGGTGAGCAGTTCTTC
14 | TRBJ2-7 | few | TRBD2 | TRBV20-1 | CSASGLAGGREQYF | TGCAGTGCCTCGGGACTAGCGGGAGGCCGCGAGCAGTACTTC
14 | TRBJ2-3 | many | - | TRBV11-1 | CASSPWTATDTQYF | TGTGCCAGCAGCCCCTGGACAGCGACAGATACGCAGTATTTT
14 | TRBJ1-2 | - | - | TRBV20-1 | CSASPTLSGYGYTF | TGCAGTGCTAGTCCCACCCTCTCCGGCTATGGCTACACCTTC
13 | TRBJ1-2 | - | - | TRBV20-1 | CSAVNTGNYGYTF | TGCAGTGCTGTAAATACAGGGAACTATGGCTACACCTTC
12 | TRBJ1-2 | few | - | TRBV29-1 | CSVNSLTYGYTF | TGCAGCGTTAATAGTCTAACCTATGGCTACACCTTC
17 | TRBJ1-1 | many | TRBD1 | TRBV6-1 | CASNKGGQGIGNTEAFF | TGTGCCAGCAACAAGGGGGGACAGGGGATTGGGAACACTGAAGCTTTCTTT
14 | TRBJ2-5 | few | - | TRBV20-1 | CSAIGGAGIETQYF | TGCAGTGCCATAGGGGGAGCGGGCATCGAGACCCAGTACTTC
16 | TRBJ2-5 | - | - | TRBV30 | CAWSLGWPSDQETQYF | TGTGCCTGGAGTCTAGGATGGCCTAGCGACCAAGAGACCCAGTACTTC
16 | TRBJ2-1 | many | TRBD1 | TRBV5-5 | CASSLMRGQGYNEQFF | TGTGCCAGCAGCTTGATGAGGGGGCAAGGGTACAATGAGCAGTTCTTC
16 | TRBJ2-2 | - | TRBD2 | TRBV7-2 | CASSYLGLLNTGELFF | TGTGCCAGCAGCTATCTGGGACTATTGAACACCGGGGAGCTGTTTTTT
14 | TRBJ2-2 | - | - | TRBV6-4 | CASSAGHLTGELFF | TGTGCCAGCAGCGCGGGCCACTTGACCGGGGAGCTGTTTTTT
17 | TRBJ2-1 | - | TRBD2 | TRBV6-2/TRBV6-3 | CASRRWASGPPYNEQFF | TGTGCCAGCAGACGTTGGGCTAGCGGGCCGCCATACAATGAGCAGTTCTTC
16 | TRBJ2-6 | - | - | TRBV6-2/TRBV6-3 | CASSPVRSSGANVLTF | TGTGCCAGCAGCCCTGTGCGGAGCTCTGGGGCCAACGTCCTGACTTTC
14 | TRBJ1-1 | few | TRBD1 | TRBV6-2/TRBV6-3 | CAARDRGRFTEAFF | TGTGCCGCCCGGGACAGGGGCCGATTCACTGAAGCTTTCTTT
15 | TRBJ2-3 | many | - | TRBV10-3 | CAISGRARGTDTQYF | TGTGCCATCAGTGGTAGGGCGAGGGGCACAGATACGCAGTATTTT
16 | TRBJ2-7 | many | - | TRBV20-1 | CSARKFPDTKRYEQYF | TGCAGTGCTAGAAAATTTCCGGACACGAAGAGATACGAGCAGTACTTC
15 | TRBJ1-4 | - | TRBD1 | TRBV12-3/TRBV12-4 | CASSFSAGGSEKLFF | TGTGCCAGCAGTTTCTCGGCAGGGGGGAGTGAAAAACTGTTTTTT
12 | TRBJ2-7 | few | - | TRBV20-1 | CSAQPNNYEQYF | TGCAGTGCCCAGCCCAACAACTACGAGCAGTACTTC